One T cell receptor (beta chain) is described in this entry. The antigen is not known. The sample is drawn from a study of PD-L1 blockade in urothelial cancer. Study context: Blood samples had a median of approximately 140,000 T cells, just under 85,000 unique TCRs, and clonality 0.07 to 0.08. Overall study findings and caveats: Patients with durable benefit had greater blood expansion of tumor-associated TCR clones 3 weeks into treatment.

Time point here: pretreatment peripheral blood. Peripheral blood mononuclear cells were collected from every patient before and during treatment, yielding between 1 and 8 samples per patient. V dropped 0 bases and J dropped 6; count of bases not matched to a gene: 7. Germline V gives CDR1 SGHRS, CDR2 YFSETQ. The CDR3 loop spans 16 amino acids. Synthetic spike-ins, TCR analog templates, were added into each PCR. Profiling relied on immunoSEQ multiplex PCR, and the TCRdb table lists in-frame clones only, not all of them. This sample has roughly 95,000 clones, with roughly 87% found just once. The chain combines TRBV5-1 with TRBJ2-1, with 9 positions matching TRBD2. The sequence came from a man aged 60 to 69 with urothelial cancer. Sample: PBMCs, taken around atezolizumab (anti-PD-L1) treatment. The CDR3 DNA sequence: TGCGCCAGCAGCTTGGGTCGGCGGGAGGGATTCAATGAGCAGTTCTTC. Encoded protein: CASSLGRREGFNEQFF.